The present T cell receptor (beta chain) was sequenced within a study of spatial heterogeneity in lung cancer. As for time point: sample taken at primary tumor resection. Unsorted whole RNA of tumor, nontumor lung or frozen PBMC was sequenced. CDR1 and CDR2 (germline): SGDLS, YYNGEE. There are 16 residues in the CDR3. J lost 7 bases, V lost 4 bases, and 9 bases had no gene match. This clonotype was recorded many times. A single record per CDR3 protein comes from TCRdb applying MiXCR to the 5' RACE reads. The sample lists approximately 3,800 distinct CDR3 sequences; 3% were seen once. The receptor comes from a female donor with early-stage non-small cell lung cancer. This chain links TRBV9 with TRBJ2-1; 12 nucleotides align to TRBD1. The sequenced sample was normal lung tissue next to the tumor, obtained at surgery. The CDR3 loop reads CASSPTGTGGGNEQFF. CDR3 nucleotides: TGTGCCAGCAGCCCCACCGGGACAGGGGGCGGGAATGAGCAGTTCTTC.